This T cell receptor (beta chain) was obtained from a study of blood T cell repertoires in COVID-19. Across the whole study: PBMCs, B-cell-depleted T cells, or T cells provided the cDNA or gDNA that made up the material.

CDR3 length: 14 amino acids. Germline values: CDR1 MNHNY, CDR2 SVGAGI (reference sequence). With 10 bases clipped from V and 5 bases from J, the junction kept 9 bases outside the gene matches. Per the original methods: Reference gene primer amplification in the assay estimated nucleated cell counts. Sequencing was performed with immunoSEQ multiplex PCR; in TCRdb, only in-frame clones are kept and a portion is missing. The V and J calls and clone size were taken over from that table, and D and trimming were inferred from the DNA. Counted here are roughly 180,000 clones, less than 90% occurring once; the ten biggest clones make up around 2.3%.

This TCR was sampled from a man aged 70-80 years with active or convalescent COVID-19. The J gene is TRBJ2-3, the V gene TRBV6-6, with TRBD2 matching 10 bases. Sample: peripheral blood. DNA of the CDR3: TGTGCCACCCAGCGGGGGGGAAGTCAAGATACGCAGTATTTT. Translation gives CATQRGGSQDTQYF.